This T cell receptor (beta chain) was documented in a study of blood T cell repertoires in COVID-19 (dated by TCRdb to about 2020). Looking at the study overall: Samples covering the acute and convalescent phases of COVID-19 were provided by collaborators in the United States, Italy and Spain. The material from the prospective study consisted of cDNA or gDNA derived from T cells, B-cell-depleted T cells, or PBMCs. The dataset comprised deeply sampled blood TCRbeta repertoires from subjects exposed to, actively infected with, or recovered from COVID-19. The repertoires were made available in a free public database intended to serve as a resource for research on the immune response to SARS-CoV-2. Samples came from the ongoing ImmuneRACE study (first 160 participants) plus 1,254 subjects from 6 global collaborators. Nearly every sample came with metadata listing a de-identified subject ID, COVID-19 status, age in years and sex. Where available, HLA class I and class II types were taken from metadata supplied by the sample provider and were not determined by assay-based typing.

General study outcomes and caveats: The amount of clinical and demographic metadata varied by source and participant and was provided uncurated.

The CDR3 measures 16 amino acids from cysteine to phenylalanine. The kept DNA is CDR3 alone, 48 bases in frame from the first base. V has 2 bases trimmed and J has 2 bases trimmed; junction bases matching no gene number 4. The germline V gene provides CDR1 KGHSH and CDR2 LQKENI. Collaborating institutions collected whole blood in K2EDTA tubes following their own protocols. For TCRbeta analysis, collaborators shipped samples in one of three forms: frozen whole blood, isolated PBMCs, or DNA extracted from either of those sample types. Of note for this clone: The target of this receptor is not known. No per-base quality is available; no much larger clone lies one base away.

The immunoSEQ Assay, a bias-controlled multiplex PCR, was used to amplify TCRbeta CDR3 regions from genomic DNA. On the study's bioinformatics: Within the assay, amplification of reference gene primers was used to estimate how many nucleated cells each sample contained. To quantify the absolute abundance of each unique TCRbeta CDR3 rearrangement, sequence reads were collapsed and filtered. Productive Simpson clonality was computed per sample as the square root of Simpson's diversity index over productive rearrangements. In TCRdb, the immuneACCESS table is reduced to in-frame sequences with V and J assigned. These tables do not hold every clone; where another copy was compared, an unresolved V gene accounts for under half, and the others remain unexplained. From that table come the V and J calls and clone size; the DNA was used to work out D and trimming. The sample contains 130,000 or so clones, about 85% of them found a single time. Roughly 1.5% of the sample goes to the ten largest clones.

This TCR came from a human donor in a cohort sampled during active COVID-19. Sequencing was carried out using peripheral blood. The chain is made from TRBV18 and TRBJ2-1, with 9 central nucleotides matching TRBD1. The CDR3 protein: CASSPVDRGAYNEQFF. The DNA sequence follows: TGTGCCAGCTCACCAGTCGACAGGGGGGCCTACAATGAGCAGTTCTTC.